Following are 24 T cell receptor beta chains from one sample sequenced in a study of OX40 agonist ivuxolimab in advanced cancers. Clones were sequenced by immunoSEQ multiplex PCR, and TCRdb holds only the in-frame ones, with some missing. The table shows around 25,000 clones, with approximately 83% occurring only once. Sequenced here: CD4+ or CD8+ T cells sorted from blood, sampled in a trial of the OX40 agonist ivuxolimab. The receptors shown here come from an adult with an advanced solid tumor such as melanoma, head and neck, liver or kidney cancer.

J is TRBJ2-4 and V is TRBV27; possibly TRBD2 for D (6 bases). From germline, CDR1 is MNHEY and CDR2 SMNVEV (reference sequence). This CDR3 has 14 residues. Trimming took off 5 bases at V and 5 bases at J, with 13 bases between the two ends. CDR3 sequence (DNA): TGTGCCAGCAGTCCCCCGGGCGGGGAAAACATTCAGTACTTC. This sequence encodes CASSPPGGENIQYF.

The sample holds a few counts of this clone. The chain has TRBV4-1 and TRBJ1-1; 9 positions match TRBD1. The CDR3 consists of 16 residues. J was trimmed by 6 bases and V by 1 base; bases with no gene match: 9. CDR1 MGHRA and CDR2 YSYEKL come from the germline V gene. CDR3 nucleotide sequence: TGCGCCAGCAGCCAAGCGAGGGACAGGGAGGGGGCTGAAGCTTTCTTT. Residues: CASSQARDREGAEAFF.

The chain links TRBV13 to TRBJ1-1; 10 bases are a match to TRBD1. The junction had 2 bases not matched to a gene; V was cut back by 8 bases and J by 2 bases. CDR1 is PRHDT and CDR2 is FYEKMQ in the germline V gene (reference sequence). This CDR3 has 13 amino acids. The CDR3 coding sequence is TGTGCCAGCCGGACAGGGGGAAACACTGAAGCTTTCTTT. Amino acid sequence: CASRTGGNTEAFF.

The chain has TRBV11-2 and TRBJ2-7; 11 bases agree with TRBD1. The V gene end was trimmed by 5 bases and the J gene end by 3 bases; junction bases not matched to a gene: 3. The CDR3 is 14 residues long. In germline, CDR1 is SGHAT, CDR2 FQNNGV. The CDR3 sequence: CASSPGQGVYEQYF. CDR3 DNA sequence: TGTGCCAGCAGCCCGGGACAGGGGGTCTACGAGCAGTACTTC.

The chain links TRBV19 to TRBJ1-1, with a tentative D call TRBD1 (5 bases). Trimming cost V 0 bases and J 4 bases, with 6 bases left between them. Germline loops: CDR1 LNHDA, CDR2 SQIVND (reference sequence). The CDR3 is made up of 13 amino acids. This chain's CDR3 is CASSIDRVTEAFF. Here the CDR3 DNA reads TGTGCCAGTAGTATAGACAGGGTCACTGAAGCTTTCTTT.

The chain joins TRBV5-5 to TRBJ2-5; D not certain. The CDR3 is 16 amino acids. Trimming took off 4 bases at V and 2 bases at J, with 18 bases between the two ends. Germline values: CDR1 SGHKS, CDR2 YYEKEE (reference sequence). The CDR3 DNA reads TGTGCCAGCAGCGGAAGTGAAGAATGGCCTCAAGAGACCCAGTACTTC. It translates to CASSGSEEWPQETQYF.

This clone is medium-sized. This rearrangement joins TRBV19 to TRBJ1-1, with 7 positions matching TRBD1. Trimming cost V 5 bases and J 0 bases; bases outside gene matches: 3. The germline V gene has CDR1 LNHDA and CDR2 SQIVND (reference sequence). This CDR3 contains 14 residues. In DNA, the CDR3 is TGTGCCAGTAGTCGACAGGGAATGAACACTGAAGCTTTCTTT. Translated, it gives CASSRQGMNTEAFF.

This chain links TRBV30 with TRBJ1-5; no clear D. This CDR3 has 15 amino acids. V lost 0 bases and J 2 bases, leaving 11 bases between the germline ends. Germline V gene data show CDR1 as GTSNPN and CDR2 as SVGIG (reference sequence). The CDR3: CAWSVGLGGNQPQHF. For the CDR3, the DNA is TGTGCCTGGAGTGTAGGCCTGGGTGGCAATCAGCCCCAGCATTTT.

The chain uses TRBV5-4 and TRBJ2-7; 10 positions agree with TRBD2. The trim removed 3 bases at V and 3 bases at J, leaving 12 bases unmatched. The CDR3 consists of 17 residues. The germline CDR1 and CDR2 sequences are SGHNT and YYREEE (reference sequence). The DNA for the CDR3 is TGTGCCAGCAGCTACCGACGGAGGACTAGCGGAAACTACGAGCAGTACTTC. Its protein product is CASSYRRRTSGNYEQYF.

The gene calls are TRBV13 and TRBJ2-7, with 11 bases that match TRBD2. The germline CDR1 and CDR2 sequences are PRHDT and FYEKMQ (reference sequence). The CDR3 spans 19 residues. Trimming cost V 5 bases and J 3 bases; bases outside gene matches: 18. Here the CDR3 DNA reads TGTGCCAGCAGCCAGACGAGAGCTAGCGGGGGGTCGACACACTACGAGCAGTACTTC. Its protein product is CASSQTRASGGSTHYEQYF.

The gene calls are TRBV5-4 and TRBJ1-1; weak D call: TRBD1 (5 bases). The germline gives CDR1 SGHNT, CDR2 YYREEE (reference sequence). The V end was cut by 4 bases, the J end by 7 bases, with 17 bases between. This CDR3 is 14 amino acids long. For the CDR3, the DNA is TGTGCCAGCAGCCCCCCCGGGGGTTCCAATGAAGCTTTCTTT. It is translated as CASSPPGGSNEAFF.

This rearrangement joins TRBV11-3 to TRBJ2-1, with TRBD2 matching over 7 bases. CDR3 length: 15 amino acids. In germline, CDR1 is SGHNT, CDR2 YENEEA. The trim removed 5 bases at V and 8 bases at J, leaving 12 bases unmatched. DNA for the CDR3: TGTGCCAGCAGCCACCTAGCGGCCAAAAGGGATGAGCAGTTCTTC. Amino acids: CASSHLAAKRDEQFF.

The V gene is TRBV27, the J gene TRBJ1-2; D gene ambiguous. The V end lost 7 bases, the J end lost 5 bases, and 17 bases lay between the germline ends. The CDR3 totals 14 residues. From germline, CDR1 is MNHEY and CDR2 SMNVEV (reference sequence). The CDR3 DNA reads TGTGCCAGCACTAAGGACCGCCGGGAATATGGCTACACCTTC. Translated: CASTKDRREYGYTF.

In nucleotides, the CDR3 is TGTGCCAGCAGTTACTCGACGGGAAATGAAAAACTGTTTTTT. Its protein is CASSYSTGNEKLFF. The chain employs TRBV6-6 and TRBJ1-4, with D uncertain. Trimming shortened V by 0 bases and J by 5 bases, and 7 bases separated the two germline ends. In germline, CDR1 is MNHNY, CDR2 SVGAGI (reference sequence). CDR3 length equals 14 residues.

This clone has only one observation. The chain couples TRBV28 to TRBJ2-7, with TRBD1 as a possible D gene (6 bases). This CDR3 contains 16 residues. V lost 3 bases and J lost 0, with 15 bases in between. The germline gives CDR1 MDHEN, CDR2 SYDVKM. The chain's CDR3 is CASSFRGRLISYEQYF. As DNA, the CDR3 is TGTGCCAGCAGTTTTAGGGGGAGACTCATCTCCTACGAGCAGTACTTC.

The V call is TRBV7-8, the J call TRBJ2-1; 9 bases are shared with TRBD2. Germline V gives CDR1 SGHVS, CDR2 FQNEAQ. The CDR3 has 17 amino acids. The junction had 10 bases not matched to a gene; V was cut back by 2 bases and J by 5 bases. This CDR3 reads CASSLSLGLAGNNEQFF. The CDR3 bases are TGTGCCAGCAGCTTATCCTTGGGGCTAGCGGGAAACAATGAGCAGTTCTTC.

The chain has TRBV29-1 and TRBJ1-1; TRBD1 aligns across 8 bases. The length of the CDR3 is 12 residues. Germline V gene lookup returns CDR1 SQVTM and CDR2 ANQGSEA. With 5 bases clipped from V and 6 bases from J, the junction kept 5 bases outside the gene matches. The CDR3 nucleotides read TGCAGCGTTTCACAGGGGGGCGCTGAAGCTTTCTTT. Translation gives CSVSQGGAEAFF. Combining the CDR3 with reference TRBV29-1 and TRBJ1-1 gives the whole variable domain SAVISQKPSRDICQRGTSLTIQCQVDSQVTMMFWYRQQPGQSLTLIATANQGSEATYESGFVIDKFPISRPNLTFSTLTVSNMSPEDSSIYLCSVSQGGAEAFFGQGTRLTVV.

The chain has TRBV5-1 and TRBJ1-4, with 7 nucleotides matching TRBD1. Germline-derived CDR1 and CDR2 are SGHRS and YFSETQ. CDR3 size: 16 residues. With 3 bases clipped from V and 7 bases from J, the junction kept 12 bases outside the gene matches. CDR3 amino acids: CASSSYYQGESEKLFF. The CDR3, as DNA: TGCGCCAGCAGCTCTTACTATCAGGGGGAGTCTGAAAAACTGTTTTTT.

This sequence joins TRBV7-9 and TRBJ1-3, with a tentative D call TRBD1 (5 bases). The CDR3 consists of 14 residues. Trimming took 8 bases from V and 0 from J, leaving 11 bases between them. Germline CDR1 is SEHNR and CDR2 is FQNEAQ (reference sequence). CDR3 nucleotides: TGTGCCAGCGGGGAGAGGGGCTCTGGAAACACCATATATTTT. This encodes CASGERGSGNTIYF.

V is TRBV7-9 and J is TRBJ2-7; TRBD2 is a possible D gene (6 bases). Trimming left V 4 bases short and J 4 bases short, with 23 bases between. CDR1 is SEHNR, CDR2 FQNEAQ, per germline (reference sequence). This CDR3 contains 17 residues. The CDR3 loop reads CASSYPGPGAKSYEQYF. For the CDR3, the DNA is TGTGCCAGCAGCTACCCCGGACCGGGAGCAAAGAGTTACGAGCAGTACTTC.

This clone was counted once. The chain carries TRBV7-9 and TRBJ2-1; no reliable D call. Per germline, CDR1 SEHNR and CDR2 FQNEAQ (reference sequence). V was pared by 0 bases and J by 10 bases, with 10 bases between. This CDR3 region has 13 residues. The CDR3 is CASSLAERNEQFF. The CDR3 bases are TGTGCCAGCAGCTTAGCGGAACGAAACGAGCAGTTCTTC.

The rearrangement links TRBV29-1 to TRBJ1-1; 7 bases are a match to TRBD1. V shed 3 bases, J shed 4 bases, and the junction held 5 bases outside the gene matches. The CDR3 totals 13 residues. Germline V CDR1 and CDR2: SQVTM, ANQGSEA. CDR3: CSVESGGSTEAFF. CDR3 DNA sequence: TGCAGCGTTGAGTCAGGGGGAAGCACTGAAGCTTTCTTT.

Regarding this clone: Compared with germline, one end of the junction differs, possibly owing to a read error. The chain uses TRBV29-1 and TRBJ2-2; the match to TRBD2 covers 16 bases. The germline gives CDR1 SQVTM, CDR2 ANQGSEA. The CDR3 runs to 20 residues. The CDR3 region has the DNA TGCAGCGACCGACCCGTGGGGACTAGCGGGGGGGCGGTCGCACACCGGGGAGCTGTTTTT. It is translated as CSDRPVGTSGGAVAHRGAVF.

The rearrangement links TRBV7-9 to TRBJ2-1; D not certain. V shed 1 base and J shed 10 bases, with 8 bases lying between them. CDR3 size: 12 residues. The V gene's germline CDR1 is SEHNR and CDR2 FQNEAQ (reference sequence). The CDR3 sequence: CASSLVASEQFF. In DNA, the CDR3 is TGTGCCAGCAGCTTAGTTGCATCAGAGCAGTTCTTC. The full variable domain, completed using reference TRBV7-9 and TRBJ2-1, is DTGVSQNPRHKITKRGQNVTFRCDPISEHNRLYWYRQTLGQGPEFLTYFQNEAQLEKSRLLSDRFSAERPKGSFSTLEIQRTEQGDSAMYLCASSLVASEQFFGPGTRLTVL.